This T cell receptor beta chain was captured by sequencing in a study of blood T cell repertoires in COVID-19. Germline CDR1 is LNHDA and CDR2 is SQIVND (reference sequence). Trimming removed 5 bases from V and 4 bases from J; junction bases left unmatched: 8. The CDR3 contains 15 residues. Sequencing used immunoSEQ multiplex PCR; TCRdb keeps in-frame clones, though not all of them. The sample includes 250,000 to 350,000 clones, 75% to 90% seen only once; the top ten take 0.9% to 1%. The sample taken for sequencing was peripheral blood. The sequence was collected from a middle-aged woman who had recovered from COVID-19. The chain links TRBV19 to TRBJ1-5; 7 bases match TRBD1. CDR3 residues: CASSFQTGTNQPQHF. The CDR3 bases are TGTGCCAGTAGTTTCCAGACAGGGACTAATCAGCCCCAGCATTTT.